This T cell receptor beta chain originates from a study of blood T cells in healthy people across ages. Sample donors were healthy Caucasian individuals that came from Russia, aged roughly 6 to 100. Every donor provided roughly 10 milliliters of peripheral blood. This CDR3 spans 12 amino acids. Alongside a J-beta primer mix, a sample-barcoded 5' primer served in a second PCR lasting about 7 to 12 cycles. TCRdb passed the 5' RACE reads through MiXCR, listing each CDR3 protein once. Among around 1,900,000 distinct CDR3 sequences listed, around 40% were seen once. The chain carries TRBV21-1 and TRBJ1-2. TRBV21-1 is labeled a pseudogene. Source material: blood. The TCR comes from a human donor in good health. CDR3 nucleotides: TGTGCCGGCAGCAAAGGGAGGGATGGCTACACCTTC. Its translation: CAGSKGRDGYTF.